This passage covers 23 T cell receptor beta chains from one sample sequenced in a study of cytomegalovirus exposure and HLA in healthy donors. The PCR employed 60 Vbeta primers together with 13 Jbeta primers. Produced via immunoSEQ multiplex PCR; TCRdb's table is partial and in-frame only. The listing records around 35,000 clones. Sequenced input: PBMCs. The receptors originated from a middle-aged woman in good health and CMV-seropositive.

The J gene is TRBJ2-1, the V gene TRBV19, with a possible D match to TRBD2 (6 bases). Trimming took 10 bases from V and 0 from J, leaving 16 bases between them. This CDR3 comprises 15 residues. CDR1 is LNHDA and CDR2 is SQIVND in the germline V gene (reference sequence). CDR3: CATQTRGNSYNEQFF. The CDR3 region has the DNA TGTGCCACCCAGACGCGGGGTAACTCCTACAATGAGCAGTTCTTC. The whole variable domain, filled in from reference TRBV19 and TRBJ2-1, reads DGGITQSPKYLFRKEGQNVTLSCEQNLNHDAMYWYRQDPGQGLRLIYYSQIVNDFQKGDIAEGYSVSREKKESFPLTVTSAQKNPTAFYLCATQTRGNSYNEQFFGPGTRLTVL.

This chain uses TRBV12-5 with TRBJ2-7; 12 positions agree with TRBD2. The CDR3 length is 23 residues. Per germline, CDR1 LGHNT and CDR2 FRNRAP. V was clipped by 5 bases and J by 1 base; unmatched bases: 27. Here the CDR3 reads CASGLASLKPGQLGLAGSYEQYF. The CDR3 bases are TGTGCTAGTGGTCTAGCTTCTCTGAAACCTGGCCAGCTGGGACTAGCGGGTTCCTACGAGCAGTACTTC.

The CDR3 protein is CASSPIGRERSTGELFF. Here the CDR3 DNA reads TGTGCCAGCAGCCCTATTGGGCGGGAGAGATCGACCGGGGAGCTGTTTTTT. This rearrangement joins TRBV4-2 to TRBJ2-2; 7 positions agree with TRBD2. This CDR3 region has 17 residues. CDR1 is LGHNA and CDR2 is YNFKEQ in the germline V gene. J lost 5 bases, V lost 4 bases, and 13 bases had no gene match.

The chain uses TRBV6-6 and TRBJ1-1; D is unresolved. This CDR3 is built from 15 residues. The germline V gene encodes CDR1 MNHNY and CDR2 SVGAGI (reference sequence). Trimming took off 1 base at V and 1 base at J, with 10 bases between the two ends. This chain's CDR3 is CASSYYVRGNTEAFF. The CDR3, as DNA: TGTGCCAGCAGTTACTATGTTCGGGGGAACACTGAAGCTTTCTTT.

This chain links TRBV11-2 with TRBJ2-7; the D gene is possibly TRBD2 (5 bases). The CDR3 is 15 residues long. Deletions cut 4 bases from V and 2 bases from J, with 15 bases between. The germline CDR1 and CDR2 sequences are SGHAT and FQNNGV. The DNA of the CDR3 is TGTGCCAGCAGCTCGCGGGCCGGGATACCCTACGAGCAGTACTTC. As protein: CASSSRAGIPYEQYF.

V and J are TRBV5-1 and TRBJ1-4; TRBD1 agrees at 11 bases. The CDR3 consists of 16 residues. V lost 0 bases and J lost 8; bases outside the gene matches: 6. Germline values: CDR1 SGHRS, CDR2 YFSETQ. The CDR3 region is CASSLGPGQGDEKLFF. The CDR3 nucleotides are TGCGCCAGCAGCTTGGGACCGGGACAGGGGGACGAAAAACTGTTTTTT.

V is TRBV5-6 and J is TRBJ2-7, with unresolved D. With 4 bases removed from V and 0 bases from J, the gap between germline ends came to 5 bases. Germline V gene sequence: CDR1 SGHDT, CDR2 YYEEEE. The CDR3 contains 12 residues. The CDR3 bases are TGTGCCAGCAGCCTCTCCTCCTACGAGCAGTACTTC. It translates to CASSLSSYEQYF.

The chain carries TRBV5-1 and TRBJ2-3; the D is unclear. Germline lookup yields CDR1 SGHRS and CDR2 YFSETQ. V was trimmed by 2 bases and J by 3 bases, leaving 4 bases between them. The CDR3 consists of 12 residues. Here the CDR3 DNA reads TGCGCCAGCAGCTTTTCTACAGATACGCAGTATTTT. Amino acid sequence: CASSFSTDTQYF.

The genes are TRBV2 and TRBJ2-2; possible D gene TRBD1, 6 bases. Per germline, CDR1 SNHLY and CDR2 FYNNEI. The CDR3 consists of 15 residues. Trimming pared 8 bases from V and 4 bases from J, leaving 17 bases between. The CDR3 DNA follows: TGTGCCAGCGACCCTGTGGGGGCCTCCACCGGGGAGCTGTTTTTT. This sequence encodes CASDPVGASTGELFF. Filled out from reference TRBV2 and TRBJ2-2, the complete variable domain reads EPEVTQTPSHQVTQMGQEVILRCVPISNHLYFYWYRQILGQKVEFLVSFYNNEISEKSEIFDDQFSVERPDGSNFTLKIRSTKLEDSAMYFCASDPVGASTGELFFGEGSRLTVL.

V and J are TRBV5-8 and TRBJ1-5, with 10 positions matching TRBD1. The germline V gene encodes CDR1 SGHTS and CDR2 YDEGEE. V lost 4 bases and J lost 6; bases outside the gene matches: 10. The CDR3 runs 16 residues. DNA of the CDR3: TGTGCCAGCAGCCCGGCCTGGGACAGGGGAGTTCAGCCCCAGCATTTT. Residues: CASSPAWDRGVQPQHF.

This rearrangement joins TRBV9 to TRBJ2-2, with 10 nucleotides matching TRBD1. From germline, CDR1 is SGDLS and CDR2 YYNGEE. The CDR3 loop spans 16 amino acids. The trim removed 4 bases at V and 4 bases at J, leaving 7 bases unmatched. CDR3 in amino acids: CASSPGTGVSTGELFF. DNA of the CDR3: TGTGCCAGCAGCCCCGGGACAGGGGTATCCACCGGGGAGCTGTTTTTT. Full variable domain (rest looked up from reference TRBV9 and TRBJ2-2): DSGVTQTPKHLITATGQRVTLRCSPRSGDLSVYWYQQSLDQGLQFLIQYYNGEERAKGNILERFSAQQFPDLHSELNLSSLELGDSALYFCASSPGTGVSTGELFFGEGSRLTVL.

Concerning this clone: Different DNA sequences within this sample yield the same CDR3. The chain employs TRBV28 and TRBJ2-1, with 8 bases lining up with TRBD2. V dropped 5 bases and J dropped 3; count of bases not matched to a gene: 0. The CDR3 has 13 residues. Germline-derived CDR1 and CDR2 are MDHEN and SYDVKM. CDR3 sequence: CASSLAGYNEQFF. CDR3 nucleotides: TGTGCCAGCAGTCTAGCGGGCTACAATGAGCAGTTCTTC.

The chain has TRBV19 and TRBJ1-2; no reliable D call. The CDR3 contains 12 residues. Germline V gene sequence: CDR1 LNHDA, CDR2 SQIVND (reference sequence). Trimming removed 8 bases at V and 1 base at J, with 8 bases between. For the CDR3, the DNA is TGTGCCAGTTCTTTTATTAACTATGGCTACACCTTC. Protein sequence: CASSFINYGYTF.

This chain joins TRBV7-9 and TRBJ2-7; 8 nucleotides line up with TRBD1. V was clipped by 7 bases and J by 5 bases; unmatched bases: 10. The CDR3 is 14 amino acids. Germline V lookup: CDR1 SEHNR, CDR2 FQNEAQ (reference sequence). The DNA of the CDR3 is TGTGCCAGCAAAACGCCGGACAGGGCACACGAGCAGTACTTC. Residues: CASKTPDRAHEQYF.

This CDR3 reads CASSYRRGETQYF. DNA for the CDR3: TGTGCCAGCAGCTACCGTCGGGGGGAGACCCAGTACTTC. The rearrangement joins TRBV7-8 to TRBJ2-5, with D perhaps TRBD2 (6 bases). The CDR3 contains 13 residues. Germline CDR1 reads SGHVS; CDR2 reads FQNEAQ. Trimming removed 4 bases from V and 5 bases from J, with 11 bases in between.

The chain carries TRBV28 and TRBJ1-4; 8 bases fit TRBD1. Germline values: CDR1 MDHEN, CDR2 SYDVKM. There are 15 residues in the CDR3. V dropped 4 bases and J dropped 8; count of bases not matched to a gene: 9. CDR3 sequence: CASSSQGAHSEKLFF. CDR3 bases: TGTGCCAGCAGTTCCCAGGGGGCGCATTCGGAAAAACTGTTTTTT.

The CDR3 DNA follows: TGTGCCAGCAGCTTAGTGTCTACCTACGAGCAGTACTTC. It encodes CASSLVSTYEQYF. The chain employs TRBV7-9 and TRBJ2-7; D is uncertain. V was cut by 1 base and J by 2 bases, with 6 bases left in between. CDR1 is SEHNR, CDR2 FQNEAQ, per germline (reference sequence). The CDR3 is made up of 13 amino acids.

The CDR3 loop reads CASSTGTANYGYTF. Here the CDR3 DNA reads TGTGCCAGTAGTACCGGGACAGCTAACTATGGCTACACCTTC. This chain uses TRBV19 with TRBJ1-2, with TRBD1 identical over 7 bases. Per germline, CDR1 LNHDA and CDR2 SQIVND (reference sequence). V shed 4 bases and J 0 bases; nucleotides not matched to a gene: 2. The CDR3 runs to 14 residues.

This chain connects TRBV25-1 to TRBJ2-1; TRBD1 might be the D (5 bases). Trimming pared 8 bases from V and 1 base from J, leaving 15 bases between. The CDR3 extends over 15 amino acids. Germline CDR1 reads MGHDK; CDR2 reads SYGVNS. DNA of the CDR3: TGTGCCAGCGCCCCCTCCGGACAATCCTACAATGAGCAGTTCTTC. This gives the protein CASAPSGQSYNEQFF.

J is TRBJ2-7 and V is TRBV7-8; 7 bases align to TRBD1. V shed 4 bases, J shed 7 bases, and the junction held 7 bases outside the gene matches. CDR3 size: 13 residues. Germline V gives CDR1 SGHVS, CDR2 FQNEAQ. The DNA for the CDR3 is TGTGCCAGCAGCTCCCGGACAGGTCGGGAGCAGTACTTC. Translation gives CASSSRTGREQYF.

The chain uses TRBV6-5 and TRBJ2-1, with 8 bases lining up with TRBD2. The CDR3 runs 16 residues. Germline V gene sequence: CDR1 MNHEY, CDR2 SVGAGI. V lost 0 bases to trimming and J lost 3 bases; unmatched junction nucleotides: 4. The CDR3 DNA is TGTGCCAGCAGTTACTCAGCGGGAGAGATCTACAATGAGCAGTTCTTC. Encoded protein: CASSYSAGEIYNEQFF.

This chain joins TRBV28 and TRBJ1-1; D is unresolved. V lost 3 bases and J lost 2, with 16 bases in between. Per the germline V gene, CDR1 is MDHEN and CDR2 is SYDVKM. This CDR3 is built from 16 residues. As DNA, the CDR3 is TGTGCCAGCAGTTTCAGGTACGGTGGGTTAAACACTGAAGCTTTCTTT. It is translated as CASSFRYGGLNTEAFF.

The chain combines TRBV11-2 with TRBJ2-1; 9 nucleotides agree with TRBD2. The CDR3 loop spans 14 amino acids. The V segment lost 5 bases and the J segment 7 bases; nucleotides outside the gene matches: 6. Germline CDR1 reads SGHAT; CDR2 reads FQNNGV. The CDR3 sequence is CASSDSGGFNEQFF. In DNA form, the CDR3 reads TGTGCCAGCAGCGACAGCGGGGGGTTTAATGAGCAGTTCTTC. The whole variable domain, remainder taken from reference TRBV11-2 and TRBJ2-1, is EAGVAQSPRYKIIEKRQSVAFWCNPISGHATLYWYQQILGQGPKLLIQFQNNGVVDDSQLPKDRFSAERLKGVDSTLKIQPAKLEDSAVYLCASSDSGGFNEQFFGPGTRLTVL.